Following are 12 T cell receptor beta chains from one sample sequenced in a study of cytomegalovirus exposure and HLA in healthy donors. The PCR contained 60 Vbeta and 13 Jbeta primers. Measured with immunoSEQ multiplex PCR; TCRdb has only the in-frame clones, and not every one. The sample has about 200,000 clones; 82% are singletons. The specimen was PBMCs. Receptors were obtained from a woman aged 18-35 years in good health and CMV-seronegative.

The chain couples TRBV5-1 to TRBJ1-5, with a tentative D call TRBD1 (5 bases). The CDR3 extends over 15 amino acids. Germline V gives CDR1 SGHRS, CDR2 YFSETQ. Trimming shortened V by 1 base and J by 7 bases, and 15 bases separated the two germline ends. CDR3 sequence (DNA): TGCGCCAGCAGCTTGTCTGGGGGGGTGGGGCAGCCCCAGCATTTT. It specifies CASSLSGGVGQPQHF.

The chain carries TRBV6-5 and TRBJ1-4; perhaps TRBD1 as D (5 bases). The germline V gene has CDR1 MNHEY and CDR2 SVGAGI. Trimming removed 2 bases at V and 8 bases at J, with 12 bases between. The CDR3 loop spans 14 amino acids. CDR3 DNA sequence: TGTGCCAGCAGTTACGTGAGGACACCAGAAAAACTGTTTTTT. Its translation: CASSYVRTPEKLFF.

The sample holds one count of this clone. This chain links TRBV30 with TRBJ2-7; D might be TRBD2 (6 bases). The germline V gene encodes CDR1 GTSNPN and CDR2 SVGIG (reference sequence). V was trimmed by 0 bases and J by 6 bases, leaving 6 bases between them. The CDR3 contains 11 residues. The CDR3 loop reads CAWSVGLEQYF. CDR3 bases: TGTGCCTGGAGTGTGGGACTCGAGCAGTACTTC. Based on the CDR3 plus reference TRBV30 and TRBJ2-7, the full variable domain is SQTIHQWPATLVQPVGSPLSLECTVEGTSNPNLYWYRQAAGRGLQLLFYSVGIGQISSEVPQNLSASRPQDRQFILSSKKLLLSDSGFYLCAWSVGLEQYFGPGTRLTVT.

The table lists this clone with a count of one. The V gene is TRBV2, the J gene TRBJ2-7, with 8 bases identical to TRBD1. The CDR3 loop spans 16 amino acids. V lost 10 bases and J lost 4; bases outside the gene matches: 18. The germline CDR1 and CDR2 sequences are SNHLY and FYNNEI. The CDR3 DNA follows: TGTGCCACCCGTCCCGGACAGGGAAGGCGGGCTTACGAGCAGTACTTC. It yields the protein CATRPGQGRRAYEQYF. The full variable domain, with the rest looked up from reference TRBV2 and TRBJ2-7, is EPEVTQTPSHQVTQMGQEVILRCVPISNHLYFYWYRQILGQKVEFLVSFYNNEISEKSEIFDDQFSVERPDGSNFTLKIRSTKLEDSAMYFCATRPGQGRRAYEQYFGPGTRLTVT.

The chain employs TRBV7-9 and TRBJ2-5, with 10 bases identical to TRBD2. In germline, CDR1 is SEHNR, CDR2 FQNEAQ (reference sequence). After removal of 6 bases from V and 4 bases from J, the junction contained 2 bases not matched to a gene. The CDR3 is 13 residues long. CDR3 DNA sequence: TGTGCCAGCAGAATAGCGGGAGGAGAGACCCAGTACTTC. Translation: CASRIAGGETQYF.

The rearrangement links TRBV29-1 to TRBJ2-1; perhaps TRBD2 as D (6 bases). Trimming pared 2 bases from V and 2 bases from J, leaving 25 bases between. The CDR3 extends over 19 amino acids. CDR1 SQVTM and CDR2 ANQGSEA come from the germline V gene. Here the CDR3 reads CSVEQHHLGLTQTYNEQFF. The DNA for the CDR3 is TGCAGCGTTGAACAGCATCACCTCGGACTAACCCAAACCTACAATGAGCAGTTCTTC.

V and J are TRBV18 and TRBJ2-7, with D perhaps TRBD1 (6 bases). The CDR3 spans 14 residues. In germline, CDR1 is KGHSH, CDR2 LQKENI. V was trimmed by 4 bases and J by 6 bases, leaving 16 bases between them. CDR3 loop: CASSRTDRIGEQYF. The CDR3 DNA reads TGTGCCAGCTCACGGACAGATCGTATTGGCGAGCAGTACTTC.

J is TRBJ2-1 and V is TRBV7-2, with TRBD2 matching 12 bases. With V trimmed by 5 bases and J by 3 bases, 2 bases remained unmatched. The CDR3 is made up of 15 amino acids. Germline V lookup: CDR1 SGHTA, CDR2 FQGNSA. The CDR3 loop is CASSQGLAGYNEQFF. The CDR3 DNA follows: TGTGCCAGCAGCCAGGGACTAGCGGGCTACAATGAGCAGTTCTTC.

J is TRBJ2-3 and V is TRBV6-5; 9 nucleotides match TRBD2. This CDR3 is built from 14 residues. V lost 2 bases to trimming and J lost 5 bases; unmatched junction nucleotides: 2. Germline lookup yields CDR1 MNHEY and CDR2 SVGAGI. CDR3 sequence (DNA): TGTGCCAGCAGTTACCTAGCGGGGTTAGATACGCAGTATTTT. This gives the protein CASSYLAGLDTQYF.

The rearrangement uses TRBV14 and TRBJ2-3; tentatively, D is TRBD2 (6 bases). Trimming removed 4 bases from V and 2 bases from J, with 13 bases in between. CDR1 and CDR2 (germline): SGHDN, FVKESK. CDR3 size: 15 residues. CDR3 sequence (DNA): TGTGCCAGCAGCCCTCTAGGCGGGAACACAGATACGCAGTATTTT. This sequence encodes CASSPLGGNTDTQYF.

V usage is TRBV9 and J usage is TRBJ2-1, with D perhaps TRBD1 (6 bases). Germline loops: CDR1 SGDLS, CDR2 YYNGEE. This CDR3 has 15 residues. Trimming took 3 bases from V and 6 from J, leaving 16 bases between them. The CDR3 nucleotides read TGTGCCAGCAGCGCAGGGGCTAGCATGGGCAATGAGCAGTTCTTC. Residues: CASSAGASMGNEQFF.

This CDR3 is CASSFKLGQGVNGYTF. The CDR3 DNA follows: TGTGCCAGCAGCTTCAAGTTGGGACAGGGGGTTAATGGCTACACCTTC. The V gene is TRBV7-9, the J gene TRBJ1-2, with 11 positions matching TRBD1. Germline V gene lookup returns CDR1 SEHNR and CDR2 FQNEAQ (reference sequence). This CDR3 spans 16 amino acids. Trimming at V came to 3 bases and at J to 6 bases, leaving 9 bases not matched to a gene.